This T cell receptor (beta chain) emerged from a study of OX40 agonist ivuxolimab in advanced cancers. Germline CDR1 reads MGHRA; CDR2 reads YSYEKL. V shed 2 bases and J shed 4 bases, with 11 bases lying between them. The CDR3 has 14 amino acids. Here immunoSEQ multiplex PCR was the method, and the copy in TCRdb shows in-frame clones only, minus some. The sample consists of fewer than 45,000 clones, over 75% of them appearing once. The receptor was derived from an adult with an advanced solid tumor such as melanoma, head and neck, liver or kidney cancer. This chain connects TRBV4-1 to TRBJ1-1, with D perhaps TRBD1 (5 bases). This sample comprised CD4+ or CD8+ T cells sorted from blood, obtained in a trial of the OX40 agonist ivuxolimab. As DNA, the CDR3 is TGCGCCAGCAGCCAACCGACGGGGGGCACTGAAGCTTTCTTT. This encodes CASSQPTGGTEAFF.